A selection of T cell receptor beta chains follows, all from one sample in a study of technical replicates of blood from a handful of donors. Generated by immunoSEQ multiplex PCR, the TCRdb table keeps only in-frame clones and is missing some. Of roughly 59,000 clones in the sample, around 86% are singletons; the top ten hold 5%. Sequencing was done on a sample of PBMCs. These receptors originate from a human donor in good health. Some clones in this sample may be carry-over from other donors' samples. Both conserved end residues are trimmed from each CDR3.

CDR3aa	j_gene	v_gene
ASSNDRGSGNTIY	TRBJ1-3	TRBV7-6
ASRDSRGLSYNEQF	TRBJ2-1	TRBV10-1
ASSSLAGVREQY	TRBJ2-7	TRBV18
ASSGDGTGGREQY	TRBJ2-7	TRBV9
ASSTTEELF	TRBJ1-4	TRBV7-9
ASSLALSQVVGNTIY	TRBJ1-3	TRBV7-2
ASSYQGRSPLH	TRBJ1-6	TRBV6-5
ASSFPQGMNTEAF	TRBJ1-1	TRBV6-6
ASGLVQASFGELF	TRBJ2-2	TRBV12-5
ASKQGGGNQPQH	TRBJ1-5	TRBV6-5
ASSSGRVDSPLH	TRBJ1-6	TRBV7-3
ASSIWVAGASYEQY	TRBJ2-7	TRBV19
ASSPPYRGRNTGELF	TRBJ2-2	TRBV5-1
ASSPSTLGQGPTNPGPYEQY	TRBJ2-7	TRBV21-1
ASNKGQGANPDTEAF	TRBJ1-1	TRBV7-9
ASSPQGSTEAF	TRBJ1-1	TRBV5-6
ASSEAVTGGDGYT	TRBJ1-2	TRBV6-1
ASSSIRGRAPHNNEQF	TRBJ2-1	TRBV21-1
ASSELAGGENEQF	TRBJ2-1	TRBV7-9
ASSLGASGSNEQF	TRBJ2-1	TRBV7-6
ASSADRNVGNTIY	TRBJ1-3	TRBV6-1
ASSQAGRTANSPLH	TRBJ1-6	TRBV4-3